The next 24 T cell receptor beta chains were all read from a single sample in a study of blood T cell repertoires in COVID-19. The protocol was immunoSEQ multiplex PCR, while the TCRdb copy is restricted to in-frame clones and leaves out a portion. Found here are approximately 77,000 clones, more than 80% of them singletons; the top ten hold more than 4%. Sequencing input: peripheral blood. These receptors were collected from a woman in her 70s with acute or convalescent COVID-19.

V gene TRBV7-9 combines with J gene TRBJ1-5, with 10 bases aligning to TRBD1. Germline V gene sequence: CDR1 SEHNR, CDR2 FQNEAQ (reference sequence). With V trimmed by 1 base and J by 4 bases, 1 base remained unmatched. The CDR3 consists of 15 residues. This CDR3 reads CASSLGTGGNQPQHF. CDR3 sequence (DNA): TGTGCCAGCAGCTTAGGGACAGGGGGGAATCAGCCCCAGCATTTT.

The chain is built from TRBV11-3 and TRBJ1-2; 10 bases are shared with TRBD1. V was pared by 10 bases and J by 6 bases, with 8 bases of the junction left unmatched. The CDR3 is 13 amino acids. Germline V lookup: CDR1 SGHNT, CDR2 YENEEA. The CDR3 bases are TGTGCCACTTCGCCGGGACAGGGGAATGGCTACACCTTC. As protein: CATSPGQGNGYTF. The whole variable domain, filled in from reference TRBV11-3 and TRBJ1-2, reads EAGVVQSPRYKIIEKKQPVAFWCNPISGHNTLYWYLQNLGQGPELLIRYENEEAVDDSQLPKDRFSAERLKGVDSTLKIQPAELGDSAVYLCATSPGQGNGYTFGSGTRLTVV.

J is TRBJ1-5 and V is TRBV2; 7 nucleotides align to TRBD1. The CDR3 has 13 residues. The germline CDR1 and CDR2 sequences are SNHLY and FYNNEI. V was clipped by 4 bases and J by 4 bases; unmatched bases: 1. Here the CDR3 reads CASSGTGNQPQHF. The CDR3 bases are TGTGCCAGCAGTGGGACAGGTAATCAGCCCCAGCATTTT.

The rearrangement links TRBV19 to TRBJ1-1, with 8 bases that match TRBD1. The V gene end was trimmed by 7 bases and the J gene end by 1 base; junction bases not matched to a gene: 8. From germline, CDR1 is LNHDA and CDR2 SQIVND (reference sequence). The CDR3 runs to 15 residues. The CDR3 DNA reads as TGTGCCAGTAAATCGATCCAGGGGGCGAACACTGAAGCTTTCTTT. Residues: CASKSIQGANTEAFF.

The chain links TRBV6-6 to TRBJ1-2, with 8 bases lining up with TRBD1. The V and J ends lost 5 bases and 7 bases, in that order; junction bases with no gene match: 6. The CDR3 extends over 13 amino acids. Germline V gives CDR1 MNHNY, CDR2 SVGAGI (reference sequence). The CDR3 loop reads CASSPQGGSGYTF. The CDR3 bases are TGTGCCAGCAGTCCACAGGGGGGAAGTGGCTACACCTTC.

Worth noting for this clone: At one of its ends the junction is not consistent with the germline gene, which may arise from a read error. The J gene is TRBJ1-1, the V gene TRBV19; D unresolved. CDR3 length equals 16 residues. The germline V gene has CDR1 LNHDA and CDR2 SQIVND (reference sequence). This CDR3 is CASTIYRRGLNTEAFF. CDR3 nucleotides: TGTGCCAGTACTATATACCGACGGGGATTGAACACTGAAGCTTTCTTT.

The CDR3 sequence: CASSQASLKLLAGGPNEQFF. The CDR3 coding sequence is TGCGCCAGCAGCCAAGCCTCACTTAAATTACTAGCGGGGGGTCCGAATGAGCAGTTCTTC. The rearrangement uses TRBV4-3 and TRBJ2-1; TRBD2 matches at 12 bases. Germline assignment: CDR1 LGHNA and CDR2 YSLEER. With V trimmed by 1 base and J by 7 bases, 17 bases remained unmatched. The CDR3 has 20 amino acids.

About this clone: Other DNA sequences from this sample encode an identical CDR3 as well. The rearrangement uses TRBV29-1 and TRBJ2-5, with 8 bases lining up with TRBD1. The germline V gene has CDR1 SQVTM and CDR2 ANQGSEA. CDR3 length: 14 amino acids. Losses at the gene ends were 1 base for V and 5 bases for J; bases not matched to a gene: 6. CDR3 sequence: CSVEGAGGGETQYF. As DNA, the CDR3 is TGCAGCGTTGAAGGGGCAGGGGGCGGGGAGACCCAGTACTTC.

V usage is TRBV12-3 or TRBV12-4 and J usage is TRBJ1-4; no clear D gene. V lost 7 bases, J lost 10 bases, and 16 bases lay in between. The CDR3 consists of 13 residues. CDR3 loop: CASTNRRSGKLFF. The CDR3 DNA sequence: TGTGCCAGCACCAACCGGAGGAGCGGAAAACTGTTTTTT.

The rearrangement links TRBV7-8 to TRBJ2-1, with 9 bases identical to TRBD1. V trimming: 1 base; J trimming: 4 bases; junction bases outside the gene matches: 5. CDR1 is SGHVS, CDR2 FQNEAQ, per germline. This CDR3 has 16 residues. CDR3 region: CASSLGTGVPYNEQFF. Written as DNA, the CDR3 is TGTGCCAGCAGCTTAGGGACAGGGGTTCCGTACAATGAGCAGTTCTTC.

J is TRBJ1-3 and V is TRBV18, with D uncertain. Per the germline V gene, CDR1 is KGHSH and CDR2 is LQKENI. V lost 6 bases and J lost 0, with 12 bases in between. The CDR3 is 15 residues long. The CDR3 is CASSLTRSSGNTIYF. Written as DNA, the CDR3 is TGTGCCAGCTCCCTGACTCGGAGCTCTGGAAACACCATATATTTT.

The rearrangement links TRBV6-5 to TRBJ1-2; D is perhaps TRBD1 (6 bases). V dropped 2 bases and J dropped 7 bases, with 14 bases sitting between them. The CDR3 sequence is 14 residues long. Germline V gene data show CDR1 as MNHEY and CDR2 as SVGAGI. The CDR3 spells CASSYDAGVVGYTF. The CDR3 region has the DNA TGTGCCAGCAGTTACGATGCAGGGGTTGTTGGCTACACCTTC.

The chain links TRBV2 to TRBJ1-2, with D uncertain. Germline V gene sequence: CDR1 SNHLY, CDR2 FYNNEI. This CDR3 contains 15 residues. The V and J ends lost 1 base and 1 base respectively, with 10 bases between them. The CDR3 DNA reads TGTGCCAGCAGTGAAGTGGGCGAAATTAACTATGGCTACACCTTC. This codes for CASSEVGEINYGYTF.

The V call is TRBV5-6, the J call TRBJ1-5; D not certain. The CDR3 spans 15 residues. The germline CDR1 and CDR2 sequences are SGHDT and YYEEEE. The V gene lost 0 bases and the J gene lost 0 bases, with 7 bases spanning the gap. The CDR3 region has the DNA TGTGCCAGCAGCTTGGGAGCTAATAGCAATCAGCCCCAGCATTTT. It translates to CASSLGANSNQPQHF.

Only a few counts were recorded for this clone. V gene TRBV6-5 combines with J gene TRBJ1-1; a weak D match, TRBD1 (6 bases). CDR1 MNHEY and CDR2 SVGAGI come from the germline V gene. This CDR3 is 12 amino acids long. Trimming left V 6 bases short and J 9 bases short, with 14 bases between. The CDR3: CASRDGQIQAFF. In DNA form, the CDR3 reads TGTGCCAGCAGAGACGGACAGATTCAAGCTTTCTTT.

CDR3 nucleotides: TGTGCCAGCAGCTTTTACCAACAGGGGTATGGCTACACCTTC. Translating it yields CASSFYQQGYGYTF. The chain has TRBV11-1 and TRBJ1-2, with 7 bases lining up with TRBD1. The V gene's germline CDR1 is SGHAT and CDR2 FQDESV (reference sequence). The CDR3 spans 14 residues. V lost 3 bases to trimming and J lost 5 bases; unmatched junction nucleotides: 6.

The gene calls are TRBV24-1 and TRBJ2-7, with D perhaps TRBD1 (6 bases). The length of the CDR3 is 13 residues. Trimming took off 3 bases at V and 1 base at J, with 6 bases between the two ends. Per the germline V gene, CDR1 is KGHDR and CDR2 is SFDVKD. The CDR3 protein is CATSDTGSYEQYF. Here the CDR3 DNA reads TGTGCCACCAGTGATACAGGGTCCTACGAGCAGTACTTC.

The gene calls are TRBV19 and TRBJ1-4, with 7 bases lining up with TRBD1. Germline V gene lookup returns CDR1 LNHDA and CDR2 SQIVND (reference sequence). This CDR3 is built from 14 residues. V shed 4 bases, J shed 6 bases, and the junction held 5 bases outside the gene matches. The CDR3, as DNA: TGTGCCAGTAGTACGGGACAGCCGGATGAAAAACTGTTTTTT. Protein sequence: CASSTGQPDEKLFF.

This chain connects TRBV6-5 to TRBJ1-5, with a weak D call TRBD1 (6 bases). This CDR3 comprises 13 residues. The V gene lost 9 bases and the J gene lost 6 bases, with 15 bases spanning the gap. Germline V gives CDR1 MNHEY, CDR2 SVGAGI. The CDR3: CASTTGYGQPQHF. Here the CDR3 DNA reads TGTGCCAGTACCACAGGGTATGGTCAGCCCCAGCATTTT.

This clone was picked up a small number of times. DNA for the CDR3: TGTGCCAGCAGCCAAGATCCTTTAATATCGGGTGGCCCTGGAAACACCATATATTTT. This sequence encodes CASSQDPLISGGPGNTIYF. J is TRBJ1-3 and V is TRBV14; no firm D call. The CDR3 runs 19 residues. V was shortened by 0 bases and J by 2 bases, with 20 bases between the two germline ends. CDR1 and CDR2 from the germline V gene are SGHDN and FVKESK.

The rearrangement links TRBV18 to TRBJ2-1; 9 bases match TRBD1. V shed 2 bases and J 6 bases; nucleotides not matched to a gene: 14. The length of the CDR3 is 18 residues. Germline CDR1 reads KGHSH; CDR2 reads LQKENI. The CDR3 sequence is CASSPSSTGDRVTNEQFF. The DNA of the CDR3 is TGTGCCAGCTCACCATCGTCGACAGGGGACAGGGTAACCAATGAGCAGTTCTTC. Using reference TRBV18 and TRBJ2-1 for the parts outside the CDR3, the full variable domain is NAGVMQNPRHLVRRRGQEARLRCSPMKGHSHVYWYRQLPEEGLKFMVYLQKENIIDESGMPKERFSAEFPKEGPSILRIQQVVRGDSAAYFCASSPSSTGDRVTNEQFFGPGTRLTVL.

V usage is TRBV7-2 and J usage is TRBJ2-5, with a tentative D call TRBD1 (6 bases). Deletions cut 1 base from V and 4 bases from J, with 13 bases between. This CDR3 comprises 15 residues. CDR1 is SGHTA, CDR2 FQGNSA, per germline. The CDR3 here is CASSLGGQAGETQYF. In DNA form, the CDR3 reads TGTGCCAGCAGCTTAGGGGGGCAGGCGGGAGAGACCCAGTACTTC.

The gene calls are TRBV9 and TRBJ1-2, with D maybe TRBD1 (6 bases). This CDR3 is 11 amino acids long. Germline CDR1 is SGDLS and CDR2 is YYNGEE. V shed 3 bases and J shed 8 bases, with 8 bases lying between them. DNA of the CDR3: TGTGCCAGCAGCGCAGGGGTGGGCTACACCTTC. Protein: CASSAGVGYTF. The full variable domain, with the rest looked up from reference TRBV9 and TRBJ1-2, is DSGVTQTPKHLITATGQRVTLRCSPRSGDLSVYWYQQSLDQGLQFLIQYYNGEERAKGNILERFSAQQFPDLHSELNLSSLELGDSALYFCASSAGVGYTFGSGTRLTVV.

CDR3 DNA: TGTGCCAGCAGCTCCCAACAGGGACCTGGCTACACCTTC. This sequence encodes CASSSQQGPGYTF. V is TRBV7-9 and J is TRBJ1-2, with D possibly matching TRBD1 (6 bases). The germline gives CDR1 SEHNR, CDR2 FQNEAQ (reference sequence). The CDR3 extends over 13 amino acids. Trimming removed 4 bases at V and 7 bases at J, with 13 bases between. Filled out from reference TRBV7-9 and TRBJ1-2, the complete variable domain reads DTGVSQNPRHKITKRGQNVTFRCDPISEHNRLYWYRQTLGQGPEFLTYFQNEAQLEKSRLLSDRFSAERPKGSFSTLEIQRTEQGDSAMYLCASSSQQGPGYTFGSGTRLTVV.